These 17 T cell receptor beta chains originate from one sample sequenced in a study of stem cell transplantation in POMP-related autoinflammatory disease. Sequencing used immunoSEQ multiplex PCR; TCRdb keeps in-frame clones, though not all of them. The sample shows 2,000 to 2,500 clones, around 85% of them seen only once. The sequencing here drew on Tregs from PBMCs, taken before stem cell transplantation. The source of these receptors is a human donor with POMP-related autoinflammation and immune dysregulation (PRAID).

The rearrangement uses TRBV5-1 and TRBJ2-5; possible D gene TRBD2, 5 bases. Judging by the DNA end, TRBJ2-7 fits better; the J call may be wrong. The CDR3 covers 14 residues. Germline CDR1 SGHRS, CDR2 YFSETQ. The CDR3 is CASSLTRMDYEQYF. The CDR3 nucleotides are TGCGCCAGCAGCTTGACTAGAATGGACTACGAGCAGTACTTC.

In the case of this clone: A read error may account for a junction end that differs from germline. The chain combines TRBV5-4 with TRBJ2-7; 9 bases line up with TRBD1. Germline values: CDR1 SGHNT, CDR2 YYREEE (reference sequence). The CDR3 contains 13 residues. The CDR3: CASSSGQGYVQYF. CDR3 DNA: TGTGCCAGCAGCTCTGGACAGGGGTACGTGCAGTACTTC.

The rearrangement joins TRBV18 to TRBJ2-7; 8 bases are shared with TRBD1. Germline CDR1 is KGHSH and CDR2 is LQKENI. The CDR3 length is 15 residues. V was clipped by 3 bases and J by 4 bases; unmatched bases: 8. CDR3 protein: CASSPYGTGYYEQYF. CDR3 nucleotide sequence: TGTGCCAGCTCACCCTACGGGACAGGTTATTACGAGCAGTACTTC.

The chain links TRBV5-1 to TRBJ1-2; D is unresolved. Trimming left V 4 bases short and J 3 bases short, with 10 bases between. CDR3 length equals 13 residues. The germline V gene has CDR1 SGHRS and CDR2 YFSETQ. The CDR3 is CASSRGRDYGYTF. In DNA, the CDR3 is TGCGCCAGCAGCCGAGGACGGGACTATGGCTACACCTTC.

V is TRBV27 and J is TRBJ1-6; D remains ambiguous. Germline values: CDR1 MNHEY, CDR2 SMNVEV (reference sequence). V was trimmed by 0 bases and J by 6 bases, leaving 6 bases between them. The CDR3 sequence is 14 residues long. The CDR3 protein is CASSLSGPNSPLHF. The CDR3 nucleotides are TGTGCCAGCAGTTTATCTGGGCCTAATTCACCCCTCCACTTT.

The chain carries TRBV7-9 and TRBJ1-2; TRBD1 is a possible D gene (5 bases). The V and J ends lost 0 bases and 4 bases respectively, with 6 bases between them. The CDR3 runs 13 residues. Germline assignment: CDR1 SEHNR and CDR2 FQNEAQ (reference sequence). CDR3 in amino acids: CASSLAGGYGYTF. The CDR3 nucleotides are TGTGCCAGCAGCTTAGCCGGGGGCTATGGCTACACCTTC.

The CDR3 sequence is CASKRDGSYGYTF. CDR3 coding DNA: TGTGCCAGCAAGCGGGACGGGTCCTATGGCTACACCTTC. V and J are TRBV6-5 and TRBJ1-2; TRBD1 might be the D (5 bases). CDR3 length equals 13 residues. Trimming removed 7 bases at V and 4 bases at J, with 13 bases between. Per germline, CDR1 MNHEY and CDR2 SVGAGI.

The V and J genes are TRBV7-2 and TRBJ2-5, with TRBD1 matching over 10 bases. CDR1 is SGHTA and CDR2 is FQGNSA in the germline V gene. Unmatched junction bases numbered 5, after V lost 5 bases and J lost 5 bases. The CDR3 sequence is 14 residues long. The CDR3 protein is CASSRTGGEETQYF. The CDR3 region has the DNA TGTGCCAGCAGCCGGACAGGGGGTGAGGAGACCCAGTACTTC.

The DNA for the CDR3 is TGTGCCAGCTCACCAAGAAAAGGGGGCTACGAGCAGTACTTC. Protein: CASSPRKGGYEQYF. V usage is TRBV18 and J usage is TRBJ2-7, with D tentatively TRBD1 (6 bases). Trimming removed 2 bases from V and 3 bases from J, with 11 bases in between. Germline V gene lookup returns CDR1 KGHSH and CDR2 LQKENI. The CDR3 has 14 residues.

The V call is TRBV5-1, the J call TRBJ2-1, with a possible D match to TRBD2 (6 bases). The CDR3 sequence is 15 residues long. Germline loops: CDR1 SGHRS, CDR2 YFSETQ. Trimming pared 0 bases from V and 0 bases from J, leaving 7 bases between. CDR3 residues: CASSLGDFSYNEQFF. As DNA, the CDR3 is TGCGCCAGCAGCTTGGGGGACTTCTCCTACAATGAGCAGTTCTTC.

In this sample, this clone turned up once. The CDR3, as DNA: TGCGCCAGCAGCCCAGGAGGCTCCAGAGAAGCGCAGTATTTT. Its translation is CASSPGGSREAQYF. The rearrangement links TRBV4-1 to TRBJ2-3; D is possibly TRBD2 (5 bases). The V end was cut by 4 bases, the J end by 10 bases, with 18 bases between. This CDR3 contains 14 residues. Per the germline V gene, CDR1 is MGHRA and CDR2 is YSYEKL.

This chain uses TRBV4-1 with TRBJ2-1; no firm D call. Trimming cost V 4 bases and J 0 bases, with 10 bases left between them. CDR3 size: 15 residues. In germline, CDR1 is MGHRA, CDR2 YSYEKL. CDR3 residues: CASSLPLSSYNEQFF. CDR3 DNA sequence: TGCGCCAGCAGCCTTCCCCTGAGCTCCTACAATGAGCAGTTCTTC.

The V and J genes are TRBV18 and TRBJ2-3, with D maybe TRBD1 (5 bases). Germline assignment: CDR1 KGHSH and CDR2 LQKENI. Trimming cost V 3 bases and J 8 bases, with 15 bases left between them. The CDR3 covers 14 residues. The CDR3 protein is CASSPALGQTTQYF. CDR3 nucleotide sequence: TGTGCCAGCTCACCCGCTCTTGGACAAACTACGCAGTATTTT.

The gene calls are TRBV18 and TRBJ2-6, with TRBD1 identical over 7 bases. Germline values: CDR1 KGHSH, CDR2 LQKENI. The V and J ends lost 1 base and 2 bases, in that order; junction bases with no gene match: 2. CDR3 length: 16 residues. The CDR3 sequence is CASSPRRGPGANVLTF. DNA for the CDR3: TGTGCCAGCTCACCACGAAGGGGGCCTGGGGCCAACGTCCTGACTTTC.

The rearrangement joins TRBV10-3 to TRBJ2-1; 10 bases are a match to TRBD2. The CDR3 totals 13 residues. Germline V gene sequence: CDR1 ENHRY, CDR2 SYGVKD. With 10 bases clipped from V and 1 base from J, the junction kept 1 base outside the gene matches. CDR3 loop: CATAGGSYNEQFF. DNA for the CDR3: TGTGCCACAGCGGGAGGGTCCTACAATGAGCAGTTCTTC.

This clone was recorded once. The CDR3 DNA follows: TGTGCCAGCTCGCCGGGACTAGGGGCAGATACGCAGTATTTT. It translates to CASSPGLGADTQYF. The chain is built from TRBV18 and TRBJ2-3; 8 nucleotides line up with TRBD2. Looked up from germline, CDR1 is KGHSH and CDR2 is LQKENI. With 6 bases clipped from V and 4 bases from J, the junction kept 6 bases outside the gene matches. CDR3 length: 14 residues.

CDR3 sequence: CASSLDRVETGELFF. DNA of the CDR3: TGCGCCAGCAGCTTGGACAGGGTAGAGACCGGGGAGCTGTTTTTT. The gene calls are TRBV5-1 and TRBJ2-2; a possible D gene is TRBD1 (6 bases). CDR1 SGHRS and CDR2 YFSETQ come from the germline V gene. V dropped 0 bases and J dropped 5 bases, with 11 bases sitting between them. The CDR3 consists of 15 residues.